This paragraph covers one T cell receptor beta chain sequence. A read error may produce the germline difference seen at one junction end. The data derive from a study of tumor and adjacent non-tumor tissue in lung cancer. No cell sorting was done before RNA was extracted from the tissue. Germline loops: CDR1 SQVTM, CDR2 ANQGSEA. This CDR3 is built from 14 residues. TCRbeta libraries were built with three rounds of nested PCR, modified from ARM-PCR. TCRdb reprocessed the multiplex PCR reads via MiXCR and lists one record per CDR3 protein. This sample has fewer than 85,000 distinct CDR3 sequences; around 85% occur once, and the top ten carry less than 15%.

What was sequenced was lung tumor tissue. This clonotype was sampled from a woman aged 50 to 60 with non-small cell lung cancer. The genes are TRBV29-1 and TRBJ2-1; 7 bases line up with TRBD2. The CDR3 loop is CSVEGPAGYNDQFF. In DNA, the CDR3 is TGCAGCGTTGAAGGGCCAGCGGGATACAATGATCAGTTCTTC.